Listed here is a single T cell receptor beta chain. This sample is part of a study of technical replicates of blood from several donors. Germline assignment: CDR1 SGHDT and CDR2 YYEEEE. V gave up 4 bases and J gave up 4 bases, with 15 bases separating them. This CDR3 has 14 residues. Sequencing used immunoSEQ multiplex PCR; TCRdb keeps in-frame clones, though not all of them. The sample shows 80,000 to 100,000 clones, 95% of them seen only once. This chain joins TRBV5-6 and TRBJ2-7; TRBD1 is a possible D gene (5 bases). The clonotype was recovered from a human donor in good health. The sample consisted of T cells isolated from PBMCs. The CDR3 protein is CASSIWPRGYEQYF. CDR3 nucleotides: TGTGCCAGCAGCATCTGGCCAAGGGGATACGAGCAGTACTTC. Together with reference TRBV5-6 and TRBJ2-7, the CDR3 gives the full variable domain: DAGVTQSPTHLIKTRGQQVTLRCSPKSGHDTVSWYQQALGQGPQFIFQYYEEEERQRGNFPDRFSGHQFPNYSSELNVNALLLGDSALYLCASSIWPRGYEQYFGPGTRLTVT.